This is a list of T cell receptor beta chains from one sample in a study of human T cells and chemical hapten exposure. TCRdb re-called the RACE reads through MiXCR, storing one row per CDR3 protein. Here the sample spans 65,000 to 85,000 distinct CDR3 sequences, 10% being singletons. The sequenced sample was whole blood, obtained in connection with sensitization to the hapten diphenylcyclopropenone (DPC). These receptors were taken from a woman in her 50s with alopecia areata. Some clones in this sample may be carry-over from other donors' samples. Each CDR3 is given with its conserved first and last residue. D genes are given only for firm matches. The listing skips clone size in some rows; elsewhere it reads once, few, many or a size class.

d_call cdr3_length j_call v_call clone_size cdr3_nt cdr3_aa
TRBD1 14 TRBJ1-4 TRBV7-7 few TGTGCTAGCAGCCCCGGAGGGGGCGATGAAAAACTGTTTTTT CASSPGGGDEKLFF
NA 15 TRBJ2-2 TRBV9 NA TGTGCCAGCAGCGTACGGTCGATTAACACCGGGGAGCTGTTTTTT CASSVRSINTGELFF
NA 11 TRBJ2-3 TRBV11-2 few TGTGCCAGCAAGGACACAGATACGCAGTATTTT CASKDTDTQYF
TRBD2 11 TRBJ2-7 TRBV11-2 few TGTGCCGGCAGCTTCGGGACTAAGCAGTACTTC CAGSFGTKQYF
TRBD2 12 TRBJ2-1 TRBV29-1 NA TGCAGCGTATTGGGACTAGCAAATGAGCAGTTCTTC CSVLGLANEQFF
NA 14 TRBJ2-7 TRBV2 few TGTGCCAGCAGTGAAGCGCGTTTGGACTACGAGCAGTACTTC CASSEARLDYEQYF
NA 13 TRBJ1-1 TRBV7-3 many TGTGCCAGCAGCTTAACTGAGATCACTGAAGCTTTCTTT CASSLTEITEAFF
NA 13 TRBJ2-5 TRBV29-1 NA TGCAGCGTCGCCCCGAGAGTCCAAGAGACCCAGTACTTC CSVAPRVQETQYF
TRBD2 16 TRBJ2-1 TRBV20-1 NA TGCAGTGCTAGGAGACTAGCGGGAGGGCCGGGGGATGAGCAGTTCTTC CSARRLAGGPGDEQFF
TRBD1 15 TRBJ1-5 TRBV7-2 many TGTGCCAGCAGCTTAGGACAGGGGGCGGCTCAGCCCCAGCATTTT CASSLGQGAAQPQHF
TRBD1 17 TRBJ2-2 TRBV27 few TGTGCCAGCAGTTCCTCCGTCGACAGGGTGGCCACCGGGGAGCTGTTTTTT CASSSSVDRVATGELFF